The 9 T cell receptor beta chains below come from one sample, sequenced in a study of blood T cell repertoires in COVID-19. Clones were read by immunoSEQ multiplex PCR, and TCRdb kept only the in-frame ones, dropping some. The sample gives approximately 96,000 clones, about 88% of which show up once; around 3% is in the top ten. Sequences were obtained from peripheral blood. The receptor set was obtained from a woman older than 75 with acute or convalescent COVID-19.

The chain recombines TRBV2 with TRBJ2-7; 8 nucleotides line up with TRBD1. With V trimmed by 5 bases and J by 3 bases, 3 bases remained unmatched. Germline assignment: CDR1 SNHLY and CDR2 FYNNEI. The CDR3 loop spans 13 amino acids. The CDR3 protein is CASSRGTGYEQYF. DNA of the CDR3: TGTGCCAGCAGTCGGGGGACAGGCTACGAGCAGTACTTC.

The chain employs TRBV9 and TRBJ2-1; no firm D call. CDR1 is SGDLS, CDR2 YYNGEE, per germline. The germline V and J ends were trimmed by 0 bases and 4 bases, with 11 bases remaining between them. CDR3 length equals 15 residues. The chain's CDR3 is CASSVDSDVYNEQFF. The CDR3 DNA reads TGTGCCAGCAGCGTAGACAGTGACGTATACAATGAGCAGTTCTTC.

Details on this clone: The sample holds other DNA sequences that translate to the same CDR3. This chain connects TRBV18 to TRBJ2-3; 11 bases align to TRBD2. The trim removed 3 bases at V and 2 bases at J, leaving 4 bases unmatched. Germline CDR1 reads KGHSH; CDR2 reads LQKENI. The CDR3 length is 16 residues. The CDR3 reads CASSPLAGGPTDTQYF. CDR3 coding DNA: TGTGCCAGCTCACCGCTAGCGGGGGGCCCCACAGATACGCAGTATTTT. Full variable domain (missing parts from reference TRBV18 and TRBJ2-3): NAGVMQNPRHLVRRRGQEARLRCSPMKGHSHVYWYRQLPEEGLKFMVYLQKENIIDESGMPKERFSAEFPKEGPSILRIQQVVRGDSAAYFCASSPLAGGPTDTQYFGPGTRLTVL.

The chain employs TRBV20-1 and TRBJ1-4; D is unresolved. The V end was cut by 3 bases, the J end by 4 bases, with 9 bases between. The CDR3 is made up of 13 amino acids. Germline V gene sequence: CDR1 DFQATT, CDR2 SNEGSKA (reference sequence). The CDR3 region is CSASSGLNEKLFF. DNA of the CDR3: TGCAGTGCTAGTTCAGGACTTAATGAAAAACTGTTTTTT.

The chain combines TRBV28 with TRBJ1-2, with 7 positions matching TRBD1. Germline V CDR1 and CDR2: MDHEN, SYDVKM. The CDR3 consists of 15 residues. The trim removed 6 bases at V and 4 bases at J, leaving 11 bases unmatched. The CDR3 sequence is CASSAATGTVYGYTF. For the CDR3, the DNA is TGTGCCAGCAGCGCAGCTACCGGGACAGTCTATGGCTACACCTTC.

The rearrangement links TRBV5-1 to TRBJ2-7; possible D gene TRBD2, 6 bases. V lost 4 bases and J lost 5, with 16 bases in between. The length of the CDR3 is 14 residues. The germline V gene encodes CDR1 SGHRS and CDR2 YFSETQ. The DNA for the CDR3 is TGCGCCAGCAGCCGAGGGGTAGCGGCCCACGAGCAGTACTTC. Translating gives CASSRGVAAHEQYF.

The chain joins TRBV29-1 to TRBJ1-2; 8 nucleotides line up with TRBD1. V dropped 3 bases and J dropped 6; count of bases not matched to a gene: 9. CDR3 length equals 14 residues. CDR1 is SQVTM, CDR2 ANQGSEA, per germline. The CDR3 coding sequence is TGCAGCGTTGAGCCCCAACAGGGGGTTGATGGCTACACCTTC. It yields the protein CSVEPQQGVDGYTF.

The V gene is TRBV6-5, the J gene TRBJ1-5; D is uncertain. Trimming took 7 bases from V and 5 from J, leaving 9 bases between them. In germline, CDR1 is MNHEY, CDR2 SVGAGI. The CDR3 extends over 12 amino acids. CDR3 nucleotides: TGTGCCAGCAATAGGGAGGATCAGCCCCAGCATTTT. Amino acid sequence: CASNREDQPQHF.

The DNA for the CDR3 is TGTGCCAGCAGCTCCCTAGGGACAGTCATTGGGAACACCATATATTTT. Translation gives CASSSLGTVIGNTIYF. This chain links TRBV7-2 with TRBJ1-3; TRBD1 matches 7 bases. The CDR3 contains 16 residues. With V trimmed by 4 bases and J by 7 bases, 13 bases remained unmatched. The V gene's germline CDR1 is SGHTA and CDR2 FQGNSA.